This TCR beta chain was identified during a study of glioma-infiltrating T cells (dated by TCRdb to the mid-2010s). Notes on the research overall: Low-grade gliomas were WHO grade II oligodendrogliomas or astrocytomas, and glioblastomas were WHO grade IV tumors sampled at initial rather than recurrent diagnosis. Before surgery, glioma patients were given dexamethasone for six or fewer days. Sequencing coverage of about 4- to 11-fold of 900,000 to 1,000,000 peripheral T cells was targeted for blood libraries. Sequencing of TCR alpha- and beta-chain repertoires was performed on glioma tissue, on non-neoplastic brain tissue, and on matched peripheral blood mononuclear cells. To measure how far tissue and blood T-cell populations diverged, each tissue-infiltrating repertoire was compared against the peripheral blood repertoire of the same patient. Three low-grade glioma patients, roughly 8 primary glioblastoma patients, and three non-glioma patients who contributed non-neoplastic brain tissue made up the paired cohort. Summary of the overall study and its limitations: Only a very small number of CDR3 sequences turned up in both tissue and blood, a result put down to high CDR3 diversity combined with limited sampling. Patients with low tissue-blood divergence were marked by a signature set of shared blood CDR3 motifs, and that set was depleted in highly divergent patients. The group comparisons were based on small numbers of patients: three non-neoplastic, three low-grade glioma and several glioblastoma patients. VJ-independent divergence between tissue and blood was below expectation in non-neoplastic patients but above expectation in all gliomas, especially low-grade gliomas.

This clonotype has only one observation. There is no known antigen for this receptor. No base quality values were provided; no much bigger clone lies one nucleotide off. One read represents weak support. Immediately after resection, surgical brain or tumor specimens were cryofrozen in liquid nitrogen, with peripheral blood cells collected concurrently. The CDR3 sequence holds 17 residues, the cysteine and phenylalanine included. Only the CDR3 portion is preserved as DNA: 51 bases, with reading frame beginning at the first base. The V end gives up 3 bases and the J end 0 bases, leaving 7 bases in the junction not matched to a gene. CDR1 and CDR2 are drawn from the germline V gene (reference sequence): SEHNR, FQNEAQ. The iRepertoire nested amplicon-rescue multiplex PCR (arm-PCR) platform was used to amplify TCR alpha and beta CDR3 regions from RNA. The input for one-step reverse transcription and amplification was about 90-400 ng of tissue mRNA or PBMC total RNA. Following bead purification, Illumina adapters were added by a secondary multiplex PCR, and the libraries were gel-purified between 200 and 400 bp. The libraries contained internal 6-nucleotide barcodes that were used for demultiplexing. Libraries were sequenced on an Illumina MiSeq with 2x220 or 2x250 nucleotide paired-end reads. The authors' pipeline ran thus. Paired reads were merged with FLASH 1.2.11 and aligned to the GRCh37 human genome with BWA-MEM before extracting TRA and TRB reads. For V and J assignment, an IMGT-derived reference of cassette sequences and CDR3 motifs that included pseudogenes was used. Three-frame translation of reads was performed, and productive CDR3s were defined as those with a C...FGXG motif and no stop codons. Unique combinations of V-J cassette pair and CDR3 amino acid sequence were defined as clonotypes. Hamming distance filtering was applied to reads, with thresholds set by the sequence error rate of each sample in mapped regions. In TCRdb, the public reads were trimmed at Q25 with fastp and aligned with MiXCR, with productive beta chains retained. Under each unique CDR3 protein, matching rows form one entry showing the most common genes and DNA. It is TCRdb's table, rather than the study itself, that gives the V and J calls and clone size. The sample contains about 410,000 distinct CDR3 sequences, 35% to 45% of them found a single time. The ten largest clones add up to around 12% of the sample.

Sequenced input: glioma tissue, nonneoplastic brain tissue, or PBMCs (not recorded which). The source of this sequence is a human donor with low-grade glioma or glioblastoma, undergoing nonglioma brain surgery, or in good health (not recorded which). The sequence joins TRBV7-9 to TRBJ2-7; 11 middle bases align to TRBD2. CDR3 loop: CASSLPRLAGFSYEQYF. The DNA is TGTGCCAGCAGCTTGCCCCGACTAGCGGGATTCTCCTACGAGCAGTACTTC. Beyond the CDR3, the reference TRBV7-9 and TRBJ2-7 genes provide the residues; the full variable domain reads: DTGVSQNPRHKITKRGQNVTFRCDPISEHNRLYWYRQTLGQGPEFLTYFQNEAQLEKSRLLSDRFSAERPKGSFSTLEIQRTEQGDSAMYLCASSLPRLAGFSYEQYFGPGTRLTVT.